The present T cell receptor beta chain was sequenced within a study of identical twins. TCRdb processed the 5' RACE reads anew with MiXCR; each CDR3 protein has one entry. The sample consists of approximately 470,000 distinct CDR3 sequences, 11% to 15% of them appearing once. From germline, CDR1 is SQVTM and CDR2 ANQGSEA. The CDR3 loop spans 11 amino acids. Trimming at V came to 4 bases and at J to 7 bases, leaving 4 bases not matched to a gene. Study observations and caveats: Part of the zero-insertion signal could reflect confounding by invariant MAIT and iNKT cells. Not following the same donors, the study drew its conclusions from cross-sectional statistical analysis.

This clonotype was observed a handful of times. The antigen is not known. This sample also appeared in a second study, on yellow fever vaccine responses in identical twins. Per that study: Each twin's T cell response to the vaccine was reported to look partly convergent and partly personalized.

Source material: CD4+ T cells sorted from blood. The sequence derives from a woman between 18 and 29 years old in good health. The genes are TRBV29-1 and TRBJ2-7; the match to TRBD1 covers 7 bases. In nucleotides, the CDR3 is TGCAGCGTTGTATTCAGGGGGGAGCAGTACTTC. Its protein is CSVVFRGEQYF.